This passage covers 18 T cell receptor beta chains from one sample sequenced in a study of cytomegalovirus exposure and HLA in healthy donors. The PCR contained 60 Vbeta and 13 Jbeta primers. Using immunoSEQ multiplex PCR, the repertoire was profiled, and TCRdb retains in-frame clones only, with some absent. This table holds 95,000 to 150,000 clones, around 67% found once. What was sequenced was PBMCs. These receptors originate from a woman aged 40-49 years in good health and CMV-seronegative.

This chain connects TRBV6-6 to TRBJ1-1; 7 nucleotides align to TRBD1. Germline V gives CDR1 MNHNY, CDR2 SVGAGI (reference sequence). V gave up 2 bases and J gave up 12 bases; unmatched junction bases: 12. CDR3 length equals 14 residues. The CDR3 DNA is TGTGCCAGCAGTTACGTACCCCGGGACAGCTCACCTTTCTTT. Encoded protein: CASSYVPRDSSPFF.

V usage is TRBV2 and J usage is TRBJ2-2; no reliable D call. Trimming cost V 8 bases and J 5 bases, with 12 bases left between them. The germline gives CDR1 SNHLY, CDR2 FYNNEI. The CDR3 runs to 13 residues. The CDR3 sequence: CASRVAATGELFF. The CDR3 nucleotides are TGTGCCAGCCGGGTGGCGGCAACCGGGGAGCTGTTTTTT.

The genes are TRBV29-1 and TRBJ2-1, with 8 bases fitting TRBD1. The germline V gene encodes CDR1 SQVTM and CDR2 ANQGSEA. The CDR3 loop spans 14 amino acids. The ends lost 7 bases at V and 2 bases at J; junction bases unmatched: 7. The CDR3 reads CSAETGVAYNEQFF. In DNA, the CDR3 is TGCAGCGCCGAGACAGGGGTGGCCTACAATGAGCAGTTCTTC.

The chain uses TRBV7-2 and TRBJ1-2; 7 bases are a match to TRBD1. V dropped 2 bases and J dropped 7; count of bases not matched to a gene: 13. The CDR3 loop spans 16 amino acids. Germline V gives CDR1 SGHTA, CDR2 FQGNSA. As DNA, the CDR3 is TGTGCCAGCAGCTTACAACCTCGACAGGGTGAGGGTGGCTACACCTTC. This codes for CASSLQPRQGEGGYTF.

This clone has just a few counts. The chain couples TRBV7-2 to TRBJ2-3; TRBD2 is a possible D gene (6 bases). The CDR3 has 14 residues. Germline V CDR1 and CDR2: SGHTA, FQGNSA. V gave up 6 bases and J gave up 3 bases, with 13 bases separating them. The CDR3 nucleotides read TGTGCCAGCAGAACTAGCCCGGGAACAGATACGCAGTATTTT. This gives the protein CASRTSPGTDTQYF.

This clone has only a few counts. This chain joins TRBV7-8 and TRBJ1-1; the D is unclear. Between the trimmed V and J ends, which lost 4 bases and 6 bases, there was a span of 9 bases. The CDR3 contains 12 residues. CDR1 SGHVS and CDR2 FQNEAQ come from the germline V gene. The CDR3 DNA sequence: TGTGCCAGCAGCTCATCATTTGCTGAAGCTTTCTTT. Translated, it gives CASSSSFAEAFF.

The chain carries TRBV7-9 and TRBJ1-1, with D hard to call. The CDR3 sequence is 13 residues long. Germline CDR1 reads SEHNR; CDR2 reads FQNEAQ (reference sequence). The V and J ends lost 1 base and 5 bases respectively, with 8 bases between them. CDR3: CASSLEGETEAFF. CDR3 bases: TGTGCCAGCAGCTTAGAAGGAGAGACTGAAGCTTTCTTT.

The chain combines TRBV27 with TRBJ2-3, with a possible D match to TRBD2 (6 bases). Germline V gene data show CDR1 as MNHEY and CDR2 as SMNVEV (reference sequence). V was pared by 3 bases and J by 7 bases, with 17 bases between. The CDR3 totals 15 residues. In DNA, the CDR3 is TGTGCCAGCAGTTTTTTTGGACTAACCATGAATACGCAGTATTTT. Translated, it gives CASSFFGLTMNTQYF.

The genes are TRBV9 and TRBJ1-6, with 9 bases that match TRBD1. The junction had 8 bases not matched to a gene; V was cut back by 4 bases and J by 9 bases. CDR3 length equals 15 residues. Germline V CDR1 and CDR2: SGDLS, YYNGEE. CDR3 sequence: CASSPHGDRASPLHF. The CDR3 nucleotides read TGTGCCAGCAGCCCTCACGGGGACAGGGCTTCACCCCTCCACTTT. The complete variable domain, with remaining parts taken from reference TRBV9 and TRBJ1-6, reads DSGVTQTPKHLITATGQRVTLRCSPRSGDLSVYWYQQSLDQGLQFLIQYYNGEERAKGNILERFSAQQFPDLHSELNLSSLELGDSALYFCASSPHGDRASPLHFGNGTRLTVT.

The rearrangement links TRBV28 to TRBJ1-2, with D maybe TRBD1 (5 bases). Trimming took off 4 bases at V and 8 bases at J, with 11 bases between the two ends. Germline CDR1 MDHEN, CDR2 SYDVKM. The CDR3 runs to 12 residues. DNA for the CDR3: TGTGCCAGCAGTTACGGACAAGGAGGCTACACCTTC. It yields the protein CASSYGQGGYTF.

The CDR3 DNA follows: TGTGCCAGCAGCGCCAGGGCCTCAGCCTACGAGCAGTACTTC. It is translated as CASSARASAYEQYF. The gene calls are TRBV6-1 and TRBJ2-7; TRBD1 is a possible D gene (5 bases). Deletions cut 6 bases from V and 2 bases from J, with 14 bases between. CDR1 is MNHNS, CDR2 SASEGT, per germline. The CDR3 loop spans 14 amino acids.

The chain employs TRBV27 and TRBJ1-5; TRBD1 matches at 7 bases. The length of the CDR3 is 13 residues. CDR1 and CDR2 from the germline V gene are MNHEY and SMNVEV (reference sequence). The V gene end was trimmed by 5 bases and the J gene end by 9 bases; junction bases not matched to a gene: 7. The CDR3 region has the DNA TGTGCCAGCAGTCAACAGGGGCGGGGGCCCCAGCATTTT. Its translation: CASSQQGRGPQHF.

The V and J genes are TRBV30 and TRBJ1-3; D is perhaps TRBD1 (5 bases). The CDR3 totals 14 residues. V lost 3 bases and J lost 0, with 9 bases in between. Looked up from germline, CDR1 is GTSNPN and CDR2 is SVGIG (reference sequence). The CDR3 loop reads CAWRITGSGNTIYF. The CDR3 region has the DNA TGTGCCTGGAGAATAACAGGCTCTGGAAACACCATATATTTT.

CDR3 sequence reads: CASSQPAGPLEPQHF. CDR3 DNA sequence: TGTGCCAGTAGCCAACCGGCGGGGCCCCTGGAGCCCCAGCATTTT. V and J are TRBV19 and TRBJ1-5; tentative D call: TRBD1 (5 bases). V lost 6 bases, J lost 8 bases, and 20 bases lay in between. The CDR3 spans 15 residues. Germline V gene lookup returns CDR1 LNHDA and CDR2 SQIVND (reference sequence). Full variable domain (missing parts from reference TRBV19 and TRBJ1-5): DGGITQSPKYLFRKEGQNVTLSCEQNLNHDAMYWYRQDPGQGLRLIYYSQIVNDFQKGDIAEGYSVSREKKESFPLTVTSAQKNPTAFYLCASSQPAGPLEPQHFGDGTRLSIL.

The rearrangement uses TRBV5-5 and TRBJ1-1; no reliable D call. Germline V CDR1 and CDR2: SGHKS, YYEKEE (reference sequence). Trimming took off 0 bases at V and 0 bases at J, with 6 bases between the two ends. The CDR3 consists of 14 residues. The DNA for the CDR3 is TGTGCCAGCAGCTTGGACATTATGAACACTGAAGCTTTCTTT. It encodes CASSLDIMNTEAFF.

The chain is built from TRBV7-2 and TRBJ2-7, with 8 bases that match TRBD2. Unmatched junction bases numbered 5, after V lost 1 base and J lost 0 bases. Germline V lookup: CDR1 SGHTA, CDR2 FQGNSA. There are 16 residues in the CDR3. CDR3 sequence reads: CASSLVGGRSSYEQYF. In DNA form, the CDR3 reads TGTGCCAGCAGCTTAGTGGGCGGGAGGTCCTCCTACGAGCAGTACTTC. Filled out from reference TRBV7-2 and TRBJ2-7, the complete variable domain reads GAGVSQSPSNKVTEKGKDVELRCDPISGHTALYWYRQSLGQGLEFLIYFQGNSAPDKSGLPSDRFSAERTGGSVSTLTIQRTQQEDSAVYLCASSLVGGRSSYEQYFGPGTRLTVT.

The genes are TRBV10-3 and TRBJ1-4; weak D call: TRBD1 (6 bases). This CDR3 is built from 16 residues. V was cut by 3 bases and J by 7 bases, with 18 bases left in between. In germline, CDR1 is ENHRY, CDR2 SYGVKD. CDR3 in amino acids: CAISDSKQGGAEKLFF. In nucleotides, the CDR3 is TGTGCCATCAGTGATTCGAAACAGGGAGGGGCTGAAAAACTGTTTTTT.

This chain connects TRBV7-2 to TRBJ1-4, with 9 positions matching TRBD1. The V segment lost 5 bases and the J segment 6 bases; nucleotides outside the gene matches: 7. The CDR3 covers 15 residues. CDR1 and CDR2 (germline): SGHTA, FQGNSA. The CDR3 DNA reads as TGTGCCAGCAGCCCATACCGGGACAGGGATGAAAAACTGTTTTTT. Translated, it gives CASSPYRDRDEKLFF.